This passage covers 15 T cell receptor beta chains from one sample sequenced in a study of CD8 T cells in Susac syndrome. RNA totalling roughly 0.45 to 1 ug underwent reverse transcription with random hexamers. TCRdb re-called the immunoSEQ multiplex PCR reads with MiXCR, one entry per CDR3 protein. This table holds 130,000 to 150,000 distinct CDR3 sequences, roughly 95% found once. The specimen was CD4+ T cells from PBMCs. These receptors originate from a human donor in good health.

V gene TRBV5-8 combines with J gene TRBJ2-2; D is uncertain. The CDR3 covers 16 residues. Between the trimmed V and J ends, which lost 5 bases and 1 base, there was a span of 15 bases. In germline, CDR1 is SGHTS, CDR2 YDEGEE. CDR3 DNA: TGTGCCAGCAGTCTAGGACGGATACTGAACACCGGGGAGCTGTTTTTT. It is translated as CASSLGRILNTGELFF.

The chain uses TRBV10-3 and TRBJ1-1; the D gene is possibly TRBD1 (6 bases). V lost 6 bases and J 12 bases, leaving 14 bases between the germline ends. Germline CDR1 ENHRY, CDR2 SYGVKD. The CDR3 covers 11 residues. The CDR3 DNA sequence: TGTGCCATCAGCCCGGGACATATTCCTTTCTTT. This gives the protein CAISPGHIPFF.

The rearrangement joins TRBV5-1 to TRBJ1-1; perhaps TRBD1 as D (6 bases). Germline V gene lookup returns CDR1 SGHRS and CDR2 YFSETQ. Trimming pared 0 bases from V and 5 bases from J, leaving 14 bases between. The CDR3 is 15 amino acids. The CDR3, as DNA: TGCGCCAGCAGCTTGGTTGTGGGGGCGGATACTGAAGCTTTCTTT. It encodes CASSLVVGADTEAFF. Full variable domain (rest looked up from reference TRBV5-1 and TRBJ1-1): KAGVTQTPRYLIKTRGQQVTLSCSPISGHRSVSWYQQTPGQGLQFLFEYFSETQRNKGNFPGRFSGRQFSNSRSEMNVSTLELGDSALYLCASSLVVGADTEAFFGQGTRLTVV.

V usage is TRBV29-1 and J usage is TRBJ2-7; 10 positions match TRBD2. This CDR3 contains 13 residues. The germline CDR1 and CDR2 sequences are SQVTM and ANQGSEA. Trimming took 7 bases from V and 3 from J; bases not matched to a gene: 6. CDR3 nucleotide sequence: TGCAGCGGAACGACTAGCGGGCGCTACGAGCAGTACTTC. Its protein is CSGTTSGRYEQYF.

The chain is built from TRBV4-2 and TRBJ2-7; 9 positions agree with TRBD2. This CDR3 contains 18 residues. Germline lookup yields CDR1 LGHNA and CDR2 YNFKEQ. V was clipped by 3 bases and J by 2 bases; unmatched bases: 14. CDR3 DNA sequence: TGTGCCAGCAGCCAGGGAAGCGGGAGGCCCTCCCCCGCCTACGAGCAGTACTTC. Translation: CASSQGSGRPSPAYEQYF.

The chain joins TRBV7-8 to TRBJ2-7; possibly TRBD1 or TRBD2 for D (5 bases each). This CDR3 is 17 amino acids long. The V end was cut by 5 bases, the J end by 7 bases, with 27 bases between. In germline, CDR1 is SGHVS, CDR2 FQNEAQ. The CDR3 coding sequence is TGTGCCAGCAGCCAGGGAGATAGGGCAGGGCCCCTTCGGGAGCAGTACTTC. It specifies CASSQGDRAGPLREQYF. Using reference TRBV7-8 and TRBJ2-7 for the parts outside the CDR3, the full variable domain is GAGVSQSPRYKVAKRGQDVALRCDPISGHVSLFWYQQALGQGPEFLTYFQNEAQLDKSGLPSDRFFAERPEGSVSTLKIQRTQQEDSAVYLCASSQGDRAGPLREQYFGPGTRLTVT.

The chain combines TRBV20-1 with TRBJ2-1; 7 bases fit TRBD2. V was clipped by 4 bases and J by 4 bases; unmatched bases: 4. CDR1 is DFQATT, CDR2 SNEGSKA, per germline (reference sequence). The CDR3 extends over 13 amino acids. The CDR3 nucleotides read TGCAGTGCTAACCGGGAGGCTTACAATGAGCAGTTCTTC. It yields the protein CSANREAYNEQFF.

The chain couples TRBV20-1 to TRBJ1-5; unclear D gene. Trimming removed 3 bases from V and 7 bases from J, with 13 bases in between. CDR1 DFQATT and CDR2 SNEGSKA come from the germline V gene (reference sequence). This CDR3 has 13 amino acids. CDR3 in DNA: TGCAGTGCTAGTGATGACTCATTCCAGCCCCAGCATTTT. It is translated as CSASDDSFQPQHF.

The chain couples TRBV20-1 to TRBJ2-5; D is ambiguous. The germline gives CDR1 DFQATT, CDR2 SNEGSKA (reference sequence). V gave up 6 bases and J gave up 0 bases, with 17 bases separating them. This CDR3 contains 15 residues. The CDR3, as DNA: TGCAGTGCCAGTACCATAAGGGTGGACCAAGAGACCCAGTACTTC. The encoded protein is CSASTIRVDQETQYF.

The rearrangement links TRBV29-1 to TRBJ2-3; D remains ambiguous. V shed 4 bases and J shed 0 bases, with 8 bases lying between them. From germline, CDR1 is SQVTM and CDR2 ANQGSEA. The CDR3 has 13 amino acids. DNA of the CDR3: TGCAGCGTTGTTATGGGGAGCACAGATACGCAGTATTTT. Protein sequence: CSVVMGSTDTQYF.

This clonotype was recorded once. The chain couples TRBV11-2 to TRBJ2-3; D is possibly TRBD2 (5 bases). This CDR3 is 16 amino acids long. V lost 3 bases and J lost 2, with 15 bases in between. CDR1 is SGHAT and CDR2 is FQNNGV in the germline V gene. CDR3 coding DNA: TGTGCCAGCAGCTTTTTTATGGCGGGCCTCACAGATACGCAGTATTTT. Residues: CASSFFMAGLTDTQYF.

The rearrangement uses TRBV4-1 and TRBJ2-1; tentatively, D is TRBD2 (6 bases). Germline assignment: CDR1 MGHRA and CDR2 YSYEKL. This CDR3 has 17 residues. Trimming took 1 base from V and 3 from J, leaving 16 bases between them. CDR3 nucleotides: TGCGCCAGCAGCCAAGGGGAGGACTCCGCGCACTACAATGAGCAGTTCTTC. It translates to CASSQGEDSAHYNEQFF.

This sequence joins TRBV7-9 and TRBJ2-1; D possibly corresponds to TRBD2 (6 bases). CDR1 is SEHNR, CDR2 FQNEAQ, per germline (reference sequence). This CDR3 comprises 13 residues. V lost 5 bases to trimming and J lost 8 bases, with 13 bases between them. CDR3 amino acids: CASSPHGGYEQFF. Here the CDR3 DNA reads TGTGCCAGCAGCCCCCATGGGGGGTATGAGCAGTTCTTC.

CDR3 sequence: CASSRTSERELFF. In DNA, the CDR3 is TGCGCCAGCAGCCGGACTAGCGAAAGGGAGCTGTTTTTT. The V and J genes are TRBV5-1 and TRBJ2-2; 9 nucleotides agree with TRBD2. This CDR3 is 13 amino acids long. With V trimmed by 4 bases and J by 9 bases, 4 bases remained unmatched. CDR1 is SGHRS, CDR2 YFSETQ, per germline. The entire variable domain, with the rest obtained from reference TRBV5-1 and TRBJ2-2, is as follows: KAGVTQTPRYLIKTRGQQVTLSCSPISGHRSVSWYQQTPGQGLQFLFEYFSETQRNKGNFPGRFSGRQFSNSRSEMNVSTLELGDSALYLCASSRTSERELFFGEGSRLTVL.

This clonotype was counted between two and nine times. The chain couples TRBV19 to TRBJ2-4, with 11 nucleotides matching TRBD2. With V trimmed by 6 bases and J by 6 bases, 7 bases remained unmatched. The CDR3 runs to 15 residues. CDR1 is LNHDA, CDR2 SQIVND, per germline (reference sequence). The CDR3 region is CASRLAGEGRNIQYF. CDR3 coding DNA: TGTGCCAGTAGACTAGCGGGAGAGGGGAGAAACATTCAGTACTTC. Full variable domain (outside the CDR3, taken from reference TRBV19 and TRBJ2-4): DGGITQSPKYLFRKEGQNVTLSCEQNLNHDAMYWYRQDPGQGLRLIYYSQIVNDFQKGDIAEGYSVSREKKESFPLTVTSAQKNPTAFYLCASRLAGEGRNIQYFGAGTRLSVL.